This TCR beta chain was recorded in a study of CD8+ T cells in alopecia areata. Treatment denoted: oral pan-JAK inhibitor, 5-10 mg twice daily. Extraction and reverse transcription of RNA yielded cDNA as the sequencing template. Generated by immunoSEQ multiplex PCR, the TCRdb table keeps only in-frame clones and is missing some. The repertoire has some 190,000 clones, approximately 51% of them found once; the top ten carry 10%. Germline CDR1 and CDR2: SGHTA and FQGNSA. There are 14 residues in the CDR3. The V gene lost 6 bases and the J gene lost 9 bases, with 15 bases spanning the gap. Comments on this clone: The antigen remains unidentified.

Study-level findings and limits: Tofacitinib significantly brought down scalp clonality and expanded CD8+ clones among top 100. Tissue-resident alphabeta T cells belonging to normal skin likewise get sequenced within scalp specimens.

Sequenced material: CD8+ T cells sorted from blood, taken around week 54, from a patient treated with tofacitinib. The rearrangement links TRBV7-2 to TRBJ1-6; D might be TRBD1 (6 bases). The receptor was isolated from a human donor with alopecia areata. Here the CDR3 reads CASRPTGGTSPLHF. The CDR3, as DNA: TGTGCCAGCAGGCCGACAGGAGGTACTTCACCCCTCCACTTT.